These 29 T cell receptor beta chains share one sample of origin, sequenced in a study of human T cells and chemical hapten exposure. Each CDR3 protein is one row after TCRdb ran MiXCR on the RACE reads. The sample lists roughly 150,000 distinct CDR3 sequences, about 30% seen once, with around 2.3% in the top ten. Time point reported: patch test 3, about 24 weeks after DPC sensitization. Regarding treatment: therapeutic diphenylcyclopropenone sensitization with weekly scalp DPC. The sample was whole blood, taken in connection with sensitization to the hapten diphenylcyclopropenone (DPC). Source of these receptors: a woman aged 18-29 years with alopecia areata. Some clones in this sample may be carry-over from other donors' samples.

The chain links TRBV4-3 to TRBJ1-1; D uncertain. Trimming cost V 0 bases and J 0 bases, with 14 bases left between them. The CDR3 runs to 17 residues. Germline V CDR1 and CDR2: LGHNA, YSLEER. CDR3 DNA sequence: TGCGCCAGCAGCCAAGATGGGGTGGGCAGTTTGAACACTGAAGCTTTCTTT. Residues: CASSQDGVGSLNTEAFF.

The chain links TRBV7-2 to TRBJ2-5; 8 nucleotides agree with TRBD2. The CDR3 runs 14 residues. V gave up 1 base and J gave up 5 bases; unmatched junction bases: 3. Germline V gene lookup returns CDR1 SGHTA and CDR2 FQGNSA. The CDR3 DNA reads TGTGCCAGCAGCTTAGACGGGACTAGGGAGACCCAGTACTTC. It codes for CASSLDGTRETQYF.

This sequence joins TRBV7-6 and TRBJ2-1; D possibly matches TRBD1 or TRBD2 (5 bases each). This CDR3 spans 13 amino acids. Between the trimmed V and J ends, which lost 3 bases and 6 bases, there was a span of 9 bases. Germline lookup yields CDR1 SGHVS and CDR2 FNYEAQ. DNA for the CDR3: TGTGCCAGCAGCTTTGGGGGTGTCAATGAGCAGTTCTTC. Translating gives CASSFGGVNEQFF.

This chain links TRBV16 with TRBJ2-5; D not certain. Germline V gene lookup returns CDR1 KGHSY and CDR2 FQNENV. The CDR3 totals 15 residues. Trimming took off 1 base at V and 2 bases at J, with 11 bases between the two ends. The CDR3 spells CASSQLRVQQETQYF. Here the CDR3 DNA reads TGTGCCAGCAGCCAATTGAGAGTGCAACAAGAGACCCAGTACTTC. Combining the CDR3 with reference TRBV16 and TRBJ2-5 gives the whole variable domain GEEVAQTPKHLVRGEGQKAKLYCAPIKGHSYVFWYQQVLKNEFKFLISFQNENVFDETGMPKERFSAKCLPNSPCSLEIQATKLEDSAVYFCASSQLRVQQETQYFGPGTRLLVL.

The rearrangement links TRBV28 to TRBJ2-1; TRBD1 agrees at 9 bases. V dropped 5 bases and J dropped 5; count of bases not matched to a gene: 7. CDR1 is MDHEN, CDR2 SYDVKM, per germline. The CDR3 consists of 15 residues. The CDR3 sequence: CASSPGTGNHNEQFF. DNA of the CDR3: TGTGCCAGCAGTCCCGGGACAGGGAACCACAATGAGCAGTTCTTC.

This clonotype was seen only a few times. The chain couples TRBV12-3 or TRBV12-4 to TRBJ2-7; D could derive from TRBD1 or TRBD2 (6 bases each). Trimming took 4 bases from V and 7 from J, leaving 20 bases between them. There are 15 residues in the CDR3. The CDR3 coding sequence is TGTGCCAGCAGTTACGTTGGGGGGCCGAAGCGGGAGCAGTACTTC. Translated: CASSYVGGPKREQYF.

The gene calls are TRBV18 and TRBJ2-5; D may be TRBD1 (5 bases). Trimming removed 3 bases from V and 4 bases from J, with 12 bases in between. The CDR3 length is 14 residues. The germline gives CDR1 KGHSH, CDR2 LQKENI. CDR3 DNA sequence: TGTGCCAGCTCACCCGGACAACCCCCAGAGACCCAGTACTTC. This encodes CASSPGQPPETQYF.

The rearrangement joins TRBV7-2 to TRBJ2-1; 9 nucleotides align to TRBD2. The CDR3 spans 15 residues. J was trimmed by 9 bases and V by 3 bases; bases with no gene match: 9. The germline V gene encodes CDR1 SGHTA and CDR2 FQGNSA. The CDR3: CASSLSSLAGPEQFF. The CDR3 coding sequence is TGTGCCAGCAGCTTGAGCTCCCTAGCGGGGCCTGAGCAGTTCTTC.

This clonotype was picked up a small number of times. The J gene is TRBJ1-6, the V gene TRBV20-1; D remains ambiguous. The CDR3 contains 11 residues. In germline, CDR1 is DFQATT, CDR2 SNEGSKA (reference sequence). The ends were cut back, 6 bases at V and 6 bases at J, with 6 bases in the middle. CDR3 protein: CSATGNSPLHF. The CDR3, as DNA: TGCAGTGCCACCGGTAATTCACCCCTCCACTTT.

This sequence joins TRBV15 and TRBJ2-1, with TRBD2 matching 7 bases. The trim removed 0 bases at V and 16 bases at J, leaving 12 bases unmatched. Germline loops: CDR1 LNHNV, CDR2 YYDKDF (reference sequence). The CDR3 runs 14 residues. The CDR3 reads CATSRDLTREGQFF. DNA for the CDR3: TGTGCCACCAGCAGAGATTTGACGAGGGAGGGCCAATTCTTC.

This chain links TRBV10-3 with TRBJ1-5, with a weak D call TRBD1 (6 bases). From germline, CDR1 is ENHRY and CDR2 SYGVKD. Trimming left V 7 bases short and J 3 bases short, with 13 bases between. The CDR3 runs to 14 residues. The CDR3, as DNA: TGTGCCATCAAAGGGGAGGGGGACAATCAGCCCCAGCATTTT. Amino acid sequence: CAIKGEGDNQPQHF.

The chain employs TRBV20-1 and TRBJ1-6; a possible D gene is TRBD1 (6 bases). The length of the CDR3 is 13 residues. The V and J ends lost 1 base and 7 bases respectively, with 8 bases between them. Germline values: CDR1 DFQATT, CDR2 SNEGSKA (reference sequence). CDR3 region: CSARGTENSPLHF. The CDR3 nucleotides are TGCAGTGCTAGAGGGACAGAGAATTCACCCCTCCACTTT.

The CDR3 bases are TGTGCCACCAGGAGCCCCTCGCCCTACAATGAGCAGTTCTTC. Translation gives CATRSPSPYNEQFF. The chain uses TRBV24-1 and TRBJ2-1, with no clear D. Germline assignment: CDR1 KGHDR and CDR2 SFDVKD. The CDR3 consists of 14 residues. V shed 7 bases and J shed 2 bases, with 11 bases lying between them.

The chain uses TRBV7-2 and TRBJ1-2, with D possibly TRBD1 on 6 matching bases. Germline V CDR1 and CDR2: SGHTA, FQGNSA. CDR3 length: 13 residues. V lost 1 base to trimming and J lost 7 bases, with 10 bases between them. The CDR3 loop is CASSLETGGGYTF. The DNA for the CDR3 is TGTGCCAGCAGCTTAGAGACAGGAGGTGGCTACACCTTC.

The chain carries TRBV7-2 and TRBJ2-2; 7 nucleotides match TRBD1. The CDR3 is 15 residues long. Trimming took 5 bases from V and 0 from J; bases not matched to a gene: 3. Germline lookup yields CDR1 SGHTA and CDR2 FQGNSA. The CDR3 DNA reads as TGTGCCAGCAGCGTCGGACAGGCGAACACCGGGGAGCTGTTTTTT. Protein: CASSVGQANTGELFF.

This clonotype was picked up a small number of times. The chain employs TRBV12-3 or TRBV12-4 and TRBJ2-6; weak D call: TRBD1 (5 bases). Trimming cost V 2 bases and J 2 bases, with 7 bases left between them. CDR3 length: 15 residues. The CDR3 bases are TGTGCCAGCAGTTTACAGGGTCCTGGGGCCAACGTCCTGACTTTC. Amino acids: CASSLQGPGANVLTF.

J is TRBJ2-2 and V is TRBV6-2 or TRBV6-3; D ambiguous. Germline V gene data show CDR1 as MNHEY and CDR2 as SVGEGT. The CDR3 has 17 residues. V lost 5 bases and J lost 8, with 24 bases in between. The CDR3 loop reads CASSIPRKRPKEGELFF. The CDR3 nucleotides are TGTGCCAGCAGTATTCCACGGAAGCGCCCGAAGGAGGGGGAGCTGTTTTTT.

This clonotype has only a few counts. The chain is built from TRBV2 and TRBJ2-7, with D maybe TRBD2 (7 bases). V lost 4 bases, J lost 2 bases, and 12 bases lay in between. Germline V CDR1 and CDR2: SNHLY, FYNNEI. This CDR3 contains 14 residues. This CDR3 reads CASSVEGGAYEQYF. CDR3 in DNA: TGTGCCAGCAGTGTCGAGGGGGGGGCCTACGAGCAGTACTTC.

The rearrangement links TRBV11-2 to TRBJ1-1; D might be TRBD1 (5 bases). The length of the CDR3 is 15 residues. The V and J ends lost 5 bases and 4 bases respectively, with 17 bases between them. Germline lookup yields CDR1 SGHAT and CDR2 FQNNGV. The CDR3 sequence is CASSTGTLWSTEAFF. The CDR3 DNA sequence: TGTGCCAGCAGCACCGGGACCCTGTGGTCCACTGAAGCTTTCTTT.

This clonotype has more than one count but fewer than ten. This rearrangement joins TRBV10-3 to TRBJ1-1, with a tentative D call TRBD1 (6 bases). The length of the CDR3 is 13 residues. V was cut by 4 bases and J by 4 bases, with 10 bases left in between. Germline V gene data show CDR1 as ENHRY and CDR2 as SYGVKD. Here the CDR3 DNA reads TGTGCCATCAGTGTGCCGGGGGCCACTGAAGCTTTCTTT. Translation gives CAISVPGATEAFF.

This clonotype was observed a handful of times. V is TRBV25-1 and J is TRBJ2-5; possibly TRBD2 for D (6 bases). The V and J ends lost 6 bases and 1 base respectively, with 15 bases between them. The CDR3 runs 15 residues. The germline CDR1 and CDR2 sequences are MGHDK and SYGVNS. This chain's CDR3 is CASSRGLRLQETQYF. Here the CDR3 DNA reads TGTGCCAGCAGCCGGGGACTCAGGCTCCAAGAGACCCAGTACTTC.

The chain has TRBV4-3 and TRBJ1-2, with D possibly TRBD1 on 5 matching bases. V was clipped by 1 base and J by 2 bases, with 14 bases between them. The CDR3 covers 16 residues. CDR1 is LGHNA, CDR2 YSLEER, per germline. The CDR3: CASSQGVGALNYGYTF. The CDR3 DNA reads TGCGCCAGCAGCCAAGGCGTAGGGGCCTTGAACTATGGCTACACCTTC.

This chain uses TRBV6-2 or TRBV6-3 with TRBJ2-1; 9 bases are a match to TRBD2. The germline CDR1 and CDR2 sequences are MNHEY and SVGEGT. V shed 0 bases, J shed 7 bases, and the junction held 7 bases outside the gene matches. The CDR3 extends over 16 amino acids. CDR3 protein: CASSYSSAGGPNEQFF. The CDR3 DNA reads TGTGCCAGCAGTTACTCGAGTGCGGGAGGGCCGAATGAGCAGTTCTTC.

This clonotype was detected only a few times. The V call is TRBV20-1, the J call TRBJ1-6; 8 positions match TRBD1. The CDR3 sequence is 13 residues long. CDR1 and CDR2 (germline): DFQATT, SNEGSKA (reference sequence). V was clipped by 3 bases and J by 8 bases; unmatched bases: 3. This CDR3 is CSARGTGYSPLHF. DNA of the CDR3: TGCAGTGCTAGGGGGACAGGATATTCACCCCTCCACTTT.

This clonotype was seen only a few times. This chain connects TRBV7-6 to TRBJ2-2, with D possibly matching TRBD2 (6 bases). Trimming took off 5 bases at V and 4 bases at J, with 17 bases between the two ends. Germline values: CDR1 SGHVS, CDR2 FNYEAQ. The CDR3 runs 16 residues. This CDR3 reads CASSPWRAGGTGELFF. Written as DNA, the CDR3 is TGTGCCAGCAGCCCCTGGAGGGCGGGCGGCACCGGGGAGCTGTTTTTT.

This chain connects TRBV5-1 to TRBJ2-5, with no clear D. CDR1 and CDR2 from the germline V gene are SGHRS and YFSETQ. V was pared by 4 bases and J by 8 bases, with 12 bases between. This CDR3 has 12 residues. The CDR3 coding sequence is TGCGCCAGCAGCCTAGAAGGCCGAACCCAGTACTTC. It is translated as CASSLEGRTQYF.

This chain joins TRBV4-3 and TRBJ2-1, with TRBD2 matching over 12 bases. Germline CDR1 and CDR2: LGHNA and YSLEER. The CDR3 extends over 15 amino acids. V shed 7 bases and J 8 bases; nucleotides not matched to a gene: 9. CDR3 residues: CASTPASGGAHEQFF. CDR3 coding DNA: TGCGCCAGCACCCCAGCTAGCGGGGGGGCTCATGAGCAGTTCTTC.

The gene calls are TRBV2 and TRBJ2-1; no reliable D call. Trimming removed 6 bases at V and 1 base at J, with 7 bases between. Germline V CDR1 and CDR2: SNHLY, FYNNEI. The CDR3 is 13 residues long. The CDR3 sequence is CASSRQSYNEQFF. In DNA form, the CDR3 reads TGTGCCAGCAGCCGCCAGTCCTACAATGAGCAGTTCTTC.

The V call is TRBV20-1, the J call TRBJ1-1; tentatively, D is TRBD1 (6 bases). The CDR3 loop spans 12 amino acids. Germline CDR1 is DFQATT and CDR2 is SNEGSKA (reference sequence). V was cut by 5 bases and J by 1 base, with 8 bases left in between. CDR3 DNA sequence: TGCAGTGCTGCGGGGGCGAACACTGAAGCTTTCTTT. This gives the protein CSAAGANTEAFF.